This TCR beta chain was documented in a study of shared clonotypes between healthy human individuals. Study-level findings and limits: Naive subsets generally had larger estimated richness than memory subsets.

A word on this clone: Its cognate antigen is unknown.

The study enrolled healthy HIV-negative adults without recent acute infections or vaccinations as donors. All donors were Caucasian adults living in Nashville, Tennessee. CD8 memory cells included CD45RO+ cells plus CCR7-negative CD45RA+ TemRA cells. The data were produced by immunoSEQ multiplex PCR, yet TCRdb's version contains in-frame clones alone and is incomplete. The data hold roughly 660,000 clones, with less than 95% observed a single time. The CDR3 runs 15 residues. In germline, CDR1 is SGHTA, CDR2 FQGNSA. The J segment lost 0 bases and the V segment lost 5 bases, leaving 4 bases of the junction unmatched.

This receptor was taken from a man between 18 and 35 years old in good health. Some clones in this sample may be carry-over from other donors' samples. This rearrangement joins TRBV7-2 to TRBJ2-1; 7 nucleotides agree with TRBD1. Sequenced: memory CD8+ T cells from PBMCs. Documented subset: CD45RO+ cells pooled with CCR7-negative TemRA cells. The CDR3: CASSQDRSSYNEQFF. For the CDR3, the DNA is TGTGCCAGCAGCCAGGACAGGAGCTCCTACAATGAGCAGTTCTTC.